This T cell receptor (beta chain) was found in a study of blood T cell repertoires in COVID-19 (dated by TCRdb to the early 2020s). About the full investigation: Samples covering the acute and convalescent phases of COVID-19 were provided by collaborators in the United States, Italy and Spain. The material from the prospective study consisted of cDNA or gDNA derived from T cells, B-cell-depleted T cells, or PBMCs. The dataset comprised deeply sampled blood TCRbeta repertoires from subjects exposed to, actively infected with, or recovered from COVID-19. The repertoires were released in a freely available public database intended as a resource for research on the immune response to SARS-CoV-2. The samples were drawn from the first 160 participants of the ongoing ImmuneRACE study and from over a thousand subjects provided by 6 global collaborators. A de-identified subject ID, COVID-19 status, age in years and sex were almost always included in the sample metadata. Where HLA class I and class II types were available, the types were taken from metadata supplied by the sample provider, not from assay-based typing.

What the study reported, not specific to this receptor: How much clinical and demographic metadata was included differed by source and by participant, and the metadata was provided uncurated.

Participants in the prospective study were enrolled through a virtual design, were aged roughly 18 to 90 years, and lived in about 25 United States geographic areas. In the prospective study, participants were assigned to cohorts based on the clinical history participants reported in a screening survey and a study questionnaire. Recovered participants in ImmuneRACE Cohort 3 were defined by two consecutive negative NP/OP PCR tests, clearance by a healthcare professional, or resolution of symptoms. In the prospective study, whole blood, serum and a nasopharyngeal or oropharyngeal swab were collected from each participant by mobile phlebotomists. Prospective study participants could optionally give additional blood draws and questionnaires over a 2-month period. Before DNA extraction, blood samples from the prospective study were shipped at room temperature or frozen. TCRbeta CDR3 regions were amplified from genomic DNA by means of the immunoSEQ Assay, a bias-controlled multiplex PCR. Under the source paper's analysis protocol: The number of nucleated cells in each sample was estimated by amplification of reference gene primers within the assay. To quantify the absolute abundance of each unique TCRbeta CDR3 rearrangement, sequence reads were collapsed and filtered. For each sample, productive Simpson clonality was calculated by taking the square root of Simpson's diversity index across productive rearrangements. Sourced from immuneACCESS, this table was stored by TCRdb with only in-frame sequences that have V and J called. A share of the clones is absent; for the studies checked, an unresolved V gene accounts for under half, and the remainder has no known explanation. The V and J calls and the clone size are those of that table, but D and trimming were determined from the DNA. Counted in this sample were approximately 160,000 clones; over 80% of them appeared once. 4% to 4.5% of the sample is in the top ten clones.

Regarding this clone: Its antigen is not yet known. Base quality data are lacking; no much larger clone is found one base away.

The origin of this receptor is a woman in her fifties or sixties who had recovered from COVID-19. Input material: PBMCs or T cells enriched from blood (not recorded which).

The nucleotide sequence reads TGTGCCAGCAGGGCTAGCGGGGGGGGAGAGACCCAGTACTTC. It translates to CASRASGGGETQYF. This chain is built from TRBV6-5 and TRBJ2-5, with 12 middle bases fitting TRBD2. From cysteine to phenylalanine, the CDR3 is 14 amino acids long. Solely the CDR3 DNA is kept, with 42 bases framed from the first base. For this chain, trimming is 6 bases at the V end and 4 bases at the J end, and the number of junction bases without a gene match is 3. CDR1 is given as MNHEY and CDR2 as SVGAGI, both from the germline V gene.